A single sample is the source of the 24 T cell receptor beta chains below, sequenced in a study of blood T cell repertoires in COVID-19. The protocol was immunoSEQ multiplex PCR, while the TCRdb copy is restricted to in-frame clones and leaves out a portion. The sample lists around 99,000 clones, 79% occurring once. The sequenced sample consisted of peripheral blood. Source of these receptors: a woman aged 80 or over with active or convalescent COVID-19.

The V gene is TRBV7-9, the J gene TRBJ2-3; 9 nucleotides agree with TRBD2. Per the germline V gene, CDR1 is SEHNR and CDR2 is FQNEAQ (reference sequence). This CDR3 comprises 17 residues. The J segment lost 0 bases and the V segment lost 1 base, leaving 5 bases of the junction unmatched. CDR3 sequence (DNA): TGTGCCAGCAGCTTAGGGAGGCTAGCGGGAAGCACAGATACGCAGTATTTT. It codes for CASSLGRLAGSTDTQYF.

V gene TRBV19 combines with J gene TRBJ2-1; 8 bases line up with TRBD2. The CDR3 covers 16 residues. CDR1 is LNHDA, CDR2 SQIVND, per germline (reference sequence). The J segment lost 6 bases and the V segment lost 4 bases, leaving 11 bases of the junction unmatched. Here the CDR3 DNA reads TGTGCCAGTAGTACAGGGACTAGAGATACCGGCAATGAGCAGTTCTTC. Encoded protein: CASSTGTRDTGNEQFF.

Written as DNA, the CDR3 is TGTGCCAGCAGCTTCTCCGGCTACGAGCAGTACTTC. Translation: CASSFSGYEQYF. V usage is TRBV5-8 and J usage is TRBJ2-7, with D unclear. Germline V CDR1 and CDR2: SGHTS, YDEGEE. V was pared by 2 bases and J by 3 bases, with 6 bases between. This CDR3 has 12 residues.

This chain joins TRBV2 and TRBJ2-1; tentative D call: TRBD2 (7 bases). The CDR3 runs to 17 residues. Germline lookup yields CDR1 SNHLY and CDR2 FYNNEI. The V end lost 0 bases, the J end lost 5 bases, and 17 bases lay between the germline ends. CDR3 region: CASSEAGGLADDNEQFF. CDR3 coding DNA: TGTGCCAGCAGTGAAGCGGGGGGGCTAGCGGACGACAATGAGCAGTTCTTC.

The rearrangement uses TRBV2 and TRBJ2-7; 8 bases fit TRBD2. The V segment lost 4 bases and the J segment 0 bases; nucleotides outside the gene matches: 8. The CDR3 spans 16 residues. The germline gives CDR1 SNHLY, CDR2 FYNNEI. The CDR3: CASSVKAGAVSYEQYF. CDR3 bases: TGTGCCAGCAGTGTAAAAGCGGGAGCGGTCTCCTACGAGCAGTACTTC.

Worth noting for this clone: One junction end does not reproduce the germline sequence, and a read error may be involved. The CDR3 region has the DNA TGTGCTAGCAGCTTAGGGCAGGGCACAGATACGCAGTATTTT. Protein: CASSLGQGTDTQYF. V and J are TRBV7-7 and TRBJ2-3, with no clear D. CDR1 SSHAT and CDR2 FNYEAQ come from the germline V gene (reference sequence). There are 14 residues in the CDR3.

V usage is TRBV30 and J usage is TRBJ1-1, with D unresolved. Trimming pared 5 bases from V and 7 bases from J, leaving 11 bases between. This CDR3 region has 11 residues. The germline V gene encodes CDR1 GTSNPN and CDR2 SVGIG (reference sequence). The CDR3 reads CAWFGRVEAFF. DNA for the CDR3: TGTGCCTGGTTTGGGCGAGTTGAAGCTTTCTTT.

The gene calls are TRBV28 and TRBJ1-2, with 9 bases lining up with TRBD1. With 3 bases clipped from V and 7 bases from J, the junction kept 6 bases outside the gene matches. CDR3 length: 14 amino acids. CDR1 and CDR2 (germline): MDHEN, SYDVKM. The CDR3 loop is CASSFGGTGFGYTF. CDR3 sequence (DNA): TGTGCCAGCAGTTTTGGAGGGACAGGGTTTGGCTACACCTTC.

This clone was seen just once. This sequence joins TRBV5-6 and TRBJ1-1; the D is unclear. The V end lost 4 bases, the J end lost 1 base, and 17 bases lay between the germline ends. Looked up from germline, CDR1 is SGHDT and CDR2 is YYEEEE. The CDR3 totals 16 residues. The CDR3 bases are TGTGCCAGCAGCCTTCCCGGGAACCCCCGGAACACTGAAGCTTTCTTT. Encoded protein: CASSLPGNPRNTEAFF.

This rearrangement joins TRBV6-6 to TRBJ1-1; D uncertain. The V gene lost 7 bases and the J gene lost 4 bases, with 16 bases spanning the gap. The CDR3 contains 14 residues. Germline V gene lookup returns CDR1 MNHNY and CDR2 SVGAGI (reference sequence). CDR3 nucleotide sequence: TGTGCCAGCATTCCTCACGAGACTTTCACTGAAGCTTTCTTT. It codes for CASIPHETFTEAFF.

This clone was picked up a small number of times. The chain joins TRBV28 to TRBJ1-1, with D perhaps TRBD1 (6 bases). CDR1 is MDHEN, CDR2 SYDVKM, per germline. The V end was cut by 3 bases, the J end by 4 bases, with 12 bases between. The CDR3 covers 14 residues. Here the CDR3 DNA reads TGTGCCAGCAGTTTCTGGGGGGGCGTCACTGAAGCTTTCTTT. This encodes CASSFWGGVTEAFF.

J is TRBJ2-3 and V is TRBV5-1; D perhaps matches TRBD2 (6 bases). V lost 0 bases, J lost 5 bases, and 13 bases lay in between. The germline CDR1 and CDR2 sequences are SGHRS and YFSETQ. The CDR3 runs to 15 residues. Here the CDR3 reads CASSLGLGDLDTQYF. The CDR3 bases are TGCGCCAGCAGCTTGGGACTAGGTGATTTAGATACGCAGTATTTT.

This clone appeared a single time. The chain uses TRBV15 and TRBJ2-1; 8 nucleotides align to TRBD1. The CDR3 contains 16 residues. Germline V gene data show CDR1 as LNHNV and CDR2 as YYDKDF (reference sequence). V shed 0 bases, J shed 7 bases, and the junction held 8 bases outside the gene matches. The CDR3 reads CATSRDRQGIKNEQFF. The CDR3 DNA reads TGTGCCACCAGCAGAGATCGACAGGGGATCAAAAATGAGCAGTTCTTC.

This chain links TRBV7-6 with TRBJ2-1; D not certain. There are 18 residues in the CDR3. Between the trimmed V and J ends, which lost 2 bases and 6 bases, there was a span of 23 bases. Germline CDR1 and CDR2: SGHVS and FNYEAQ. Here the CDR3 reads CASSLKRSYWSDSNEQFF. The DNA for the CDR3 is TGTGCCAGCAGCTTAAAGAGGAGTTATTGGTCAGATAGCAATGAGCAGTTCTTC.

The rearrangement joins TRBV28 to TRBJ2-7; TRBD1 matches 12 bases. V lost 2 bases, J lost 6 bases, and 11 bases stayed unmatched. Germline V gives CDR1 MDHEN, CDR2 SYDVKM. This CDR3 has 17 amino acids. In nucleotides, the CDR3 is TGTGCCAGCAGTTTACGCGCCGACTGGGACAGGGGGCTCGAGCAGTACTTC. Translation gives CASSLRADWDRGLEQYF.

This chain joins TRBV7-9 and TRBJ2-3, with 10 bases fitting TRBD2. The CDR3 covers 19 residues. V gave up 2 bases and J gave up 5 bases; unmatched junction bases: 16. Germline loops: CDR1 SEHNR, CDR2 FQNEAQ (reference sequence). The CDR3 loop reads CASSLPSGRAVAVGDTQYF. CDR3 nucleotides: TGTGCCAGCAGCTTACCGAGCGGGAGGGCGGTCGCGGTTGGAGATACGCAGTATTTT.

The rearrangement uses TRBV2 and TRBJ1-3; TRBD1 agrees at 7 bases. The CDR3 spans 15 residues. Germline V gene data show CDR1 as SNHLY and CDR2 as FYNNEI. V shed 4 bases, J shed 1 base, and the junction held 4 bases outside the gene matches. The CDR3 nucleotides are TGTGCCAGCAGTGTTTCAGGGGGATCTGGAAACACCATATATTTT. Residues: CASSVSGGSGNTIYF. The full variable domain, completed using reference TRBV2 and TRBJ1-3, is EPEVTQTPSHQVTQMGQEVILRCVPISNHLYFYWYRQILGQKVEFLVSFYNNEISEKSEIFDDQFSVERPDGSNFTLKIRSTKLEDSAMYFCASSVSGGSGNTIYFGEGSWLTVV.

The genes are TRBV10-3 and TRBJ1-5; tentatively, D is TRBD1 (5 bases). Looked up from germline, CDR1 is ENHRY and CDR2 is SYGVKD. Between the trimmed V and J ends, which lost 10 bases and 5 bases, there was a span of 15 bases. The CDR3 contains 13 residues. Written as DNA, the CDR3 is TGTGCCAGTAGGACGGGGGGAGATCAGCCCCAGCATTTT. Translating it yields CASRTGGDQPQHF.

The chain carries TRBV24-1 and TRBJ2-6; 7 nucleotides match TRBD1. Germline CDR1 and CDR2: KGHDR and SFDVKD. V shed 4 bases, J shed 0 bases, and the junction held 5 bases outside the gene matches. This CDR3 is built from 17 residues. CDR3 region: CATSDPSGGSGANVLTF. The CDR3 DNA reads TGTGCCACCAGTGACCCCTCAGGGGGCTCTGGGGCCAACGTCCTGACTTTC.

V is TRBV7-6 and J is TRBJ2-5; 7 bases agree with TRBD1. After removal of 1 base from V and 2 bases from J, the junction contained 7 bases not matched to a gene. Per germline, CDR1 SGHVS and CDR2 FNYEAQ. This CDR3 contains 16 residues. The CDR3 loop is CASSLDPDRAQETQYF. In DNA form, the CDR3 reads TGTGCCAGCAGCTTAGACCCAGACAGGGCACAAGAGACCCAGTACTTC.

This chain uses TRBV18 with TRBJ2-5, with unresolved D. This CDR3 contains 12 residues. Between the trimmed V and J ends, which lost 5 bases and 2 bases, there was a span of 6 bases. The V gene's germline CDR1 is KGHSH and CDR2 LQKENI. The CDR3 protein is CASSSPQETQYF. The DNA of the CDR3 is TGTGCCAGCTCATCCCCGCAAGAGACCCAGTACTTC.

The chain couples TRBV18 to TRBJ2-1, with TRBD2 matching 12 bases. V trimming: 8 bases; J trimming: 11 bases; junction bases outside the gene matches: 4. This CDR3 spans 12 amino acids. CDR1 is KGHSH and CDR2 is LQKENI in the germline V gene. Here the CDR3 reads CASLGLAGKQFF. The CDR3 region has the DNA TGTGCCAGCCTCGGACTAGCGGGAAAGCAGTTCTTC.

Many counts were recorded for this clone. This chain joins TRBV6-1 and TRBJ1-5, with D possibly TRBD1 on 5 matching bases. The germline V and J ends were trimmed by 3 bases and 1 base, with 13 bases remaining between them. CDR1 and CDR2 (germline): MNHNS, SASEGT. The CDR3 is 16 amino acids. The CDR3 sequence is CASSDLWGASNQPQHF. The CDR3 DNA reads as TGTGCCAGCAGTGATCTTTGGGGCGCGAGCAATCAGCCCCAGCATTTT.

Here the CDR3 DNA reads TGTGCCAGCAGTTTAGCGGGAGTAAAAGATACGCAGTATTTT. Encoded protein: CASSLAGVKDTQYF. The V gene is TRBV6-4, the J gene TRBJ2-3, with TRBD2 matching over 9 bases. CDR1 is MRHNA, CDR2 SNTAGT, per germline. The ends lost 5 bases at V and 5 bases at J; junction bases unmatched: 5. This CDR3 is 14 amino acids long.